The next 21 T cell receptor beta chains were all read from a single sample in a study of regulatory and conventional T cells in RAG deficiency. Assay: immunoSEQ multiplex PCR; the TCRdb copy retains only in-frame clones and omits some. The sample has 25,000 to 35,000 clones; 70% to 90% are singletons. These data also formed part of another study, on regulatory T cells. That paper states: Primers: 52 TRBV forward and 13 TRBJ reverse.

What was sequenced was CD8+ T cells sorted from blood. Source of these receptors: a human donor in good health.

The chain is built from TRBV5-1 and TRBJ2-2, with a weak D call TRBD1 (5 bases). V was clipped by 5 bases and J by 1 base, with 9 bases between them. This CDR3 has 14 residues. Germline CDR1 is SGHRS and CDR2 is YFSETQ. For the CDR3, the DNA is TGCGCCAGCAGTCCCGGACAGAACACCGGGGAGCTGTTTTTT. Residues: CASSPGQNTGELFF.

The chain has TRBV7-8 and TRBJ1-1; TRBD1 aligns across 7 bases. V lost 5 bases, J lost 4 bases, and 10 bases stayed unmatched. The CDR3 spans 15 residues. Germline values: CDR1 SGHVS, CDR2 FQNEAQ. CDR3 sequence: CASSSQGVLGTEAFF. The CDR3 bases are TGTGCCAGCAGCAGTCAGGGGGTGTTGGGCACTGAAGCTTTCTTT.

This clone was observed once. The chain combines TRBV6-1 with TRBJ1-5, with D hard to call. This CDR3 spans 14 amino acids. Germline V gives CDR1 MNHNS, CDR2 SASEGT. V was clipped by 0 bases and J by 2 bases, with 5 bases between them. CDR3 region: CASSEAQGNQPQHF. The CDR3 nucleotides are TGTGCCAGCAGTGAAGCGCAGGGCAATCAGCCCCAGCATTTT.

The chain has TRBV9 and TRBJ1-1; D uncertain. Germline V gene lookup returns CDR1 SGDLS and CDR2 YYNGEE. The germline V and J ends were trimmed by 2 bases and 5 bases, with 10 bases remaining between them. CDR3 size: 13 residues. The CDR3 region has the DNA TGTGCCAGCAGCGTGGGGAGCTCTACTGAAGCTTTCTTT. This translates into CASSVGSSTEAFF.

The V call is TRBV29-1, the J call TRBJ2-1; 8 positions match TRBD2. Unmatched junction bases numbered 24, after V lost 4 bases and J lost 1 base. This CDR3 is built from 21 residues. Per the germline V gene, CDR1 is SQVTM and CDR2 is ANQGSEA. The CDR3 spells CSVAVLTEALALAGSYNEQFF. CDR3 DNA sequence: TGCAGCGTTGCGGTTCTCACGGAGGCCCTTGCCTTAGCGGGGTCCTACAATGAGCAGTTCTTC.

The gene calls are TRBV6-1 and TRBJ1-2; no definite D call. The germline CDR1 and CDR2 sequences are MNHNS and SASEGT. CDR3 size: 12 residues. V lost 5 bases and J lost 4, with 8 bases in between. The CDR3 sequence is CASSPGAYGYTF. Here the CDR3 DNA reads TGTGCCAGCAGTCCCGGCGCCTATGGCTACACCTTC.

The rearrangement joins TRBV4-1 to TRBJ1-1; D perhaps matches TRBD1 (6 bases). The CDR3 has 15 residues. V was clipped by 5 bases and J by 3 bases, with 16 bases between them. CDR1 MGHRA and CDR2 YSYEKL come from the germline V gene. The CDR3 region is CASSYYTGMDTEAFF. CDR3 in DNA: TGCGCCAGCAGCTACTACACAGGGATGGACACTGAAGCTTTCTTT.

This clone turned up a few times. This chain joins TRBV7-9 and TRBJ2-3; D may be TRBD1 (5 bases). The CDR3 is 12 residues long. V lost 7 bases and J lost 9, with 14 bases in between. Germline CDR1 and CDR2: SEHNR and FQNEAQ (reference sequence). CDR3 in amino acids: CASTPSRVTQYF. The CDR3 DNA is TGTGCCAGCACCCCGTCCAGGGTAACGCAGTATTTT.

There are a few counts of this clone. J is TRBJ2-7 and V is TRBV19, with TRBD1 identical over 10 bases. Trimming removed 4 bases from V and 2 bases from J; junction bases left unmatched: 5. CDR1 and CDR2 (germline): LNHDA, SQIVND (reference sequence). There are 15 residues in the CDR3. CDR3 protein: CASSTTDRGPYEQYF. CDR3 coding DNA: TGTGCCAGTAGTACCACTGACAGGGGGCCCTACGAGCAGTACTTC.

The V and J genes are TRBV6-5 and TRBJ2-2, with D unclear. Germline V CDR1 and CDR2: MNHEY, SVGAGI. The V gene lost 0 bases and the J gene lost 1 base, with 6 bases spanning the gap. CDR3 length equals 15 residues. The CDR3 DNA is TGTGCCAGCAGTTACTCGAAGGGGAACACCGGGGAGCTGTTTTTT. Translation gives CASSYSKGNTGELFF.

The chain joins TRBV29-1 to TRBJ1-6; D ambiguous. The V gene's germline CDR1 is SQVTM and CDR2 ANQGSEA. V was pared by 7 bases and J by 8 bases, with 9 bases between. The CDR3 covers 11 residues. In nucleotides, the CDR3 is TGCAGCGGAGCGGAGGATTCACCCCTCCACTTT. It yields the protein CSGAEDSPLHF.

The CDR3: CASSLESVLGTGELFF. The CDR3, as DNA: TGTGCCAGCAGCTTGGAGTCAGTGCTGGGCACCGGGGAGCTGTTTTTT. The rearrangement links TRBV5-4 to TRBJ2-2; D gene uncertain. This CDR3 has 16 amino acids. CDR1 is SGHNT and CDR2 is YYREEE in the germline V gene (reference sequence). V lost 0 bases and J 4 bases, leaving 13 bases between the germline ends.

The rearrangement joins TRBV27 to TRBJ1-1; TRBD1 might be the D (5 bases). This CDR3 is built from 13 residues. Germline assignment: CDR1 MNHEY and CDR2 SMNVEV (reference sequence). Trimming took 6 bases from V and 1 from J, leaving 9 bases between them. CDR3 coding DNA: TGTGCCAGCAGGGATGGGGGGAACACTGAAGCTTTCTTT. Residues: CASRDGGNTEAFF.

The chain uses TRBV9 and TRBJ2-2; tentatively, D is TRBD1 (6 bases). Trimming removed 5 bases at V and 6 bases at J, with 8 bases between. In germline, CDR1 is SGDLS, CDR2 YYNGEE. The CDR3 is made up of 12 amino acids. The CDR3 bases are TGTGCCAGCAGTGAGGGGGCCGGGGAGCTGTTTTTT. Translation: CASSEGAGELFF.

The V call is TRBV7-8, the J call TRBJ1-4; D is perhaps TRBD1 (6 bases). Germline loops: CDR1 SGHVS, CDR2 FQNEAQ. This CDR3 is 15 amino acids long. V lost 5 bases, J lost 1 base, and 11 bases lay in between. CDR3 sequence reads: CASSISGETNEKLFF. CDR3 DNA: TGTGCCAGCAGCATTTCAGGGGAAACTAATGAAAAACTGTTTTTT.

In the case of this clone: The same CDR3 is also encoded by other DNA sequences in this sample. CDR3 in amino acids: CASSFLPSGTEQYF. CDR3 nucleotides: TGTGCCAGCAGCTTTTTGCCTAGCGGGACCGAACAGTACTTC. The V gene is TRBV7-9, the J gene TRBJ2-7, with 9 bases identical to TRBD2. Germline V gene data show CDR1 as SEHNR and CDR2 as FQNEAQ (reference sequence). CDR3 length equals 14 residues. Losses at the gene ends were 3 bases for V and 10 bases for J; bases not matched to a gene: 10.

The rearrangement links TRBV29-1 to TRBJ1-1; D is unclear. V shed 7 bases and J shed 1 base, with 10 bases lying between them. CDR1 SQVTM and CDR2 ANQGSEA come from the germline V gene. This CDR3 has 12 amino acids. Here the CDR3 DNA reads TGCAGCGCCCGAGCGGGGAACACTGAAGCTTTCTTT. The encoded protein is CSARAGNTEAFF.

The CDR3 protein is CSVEEGSYEQYF. The CDR3 DNA reads as TGCAGCGTTGAAGAGGGATCCTACGAGCAGTACTTC. The V and J genes are TRBV29-1 and TRBJ2-7; D is unresolved. The V and J ends lost 0 bases and 1 base respectively, with 4 bases between them. The CDR3 loop spans 12 amino acids. The germline V gene encodes CDR1 SQVTM and CDR2 ANQGSEA.

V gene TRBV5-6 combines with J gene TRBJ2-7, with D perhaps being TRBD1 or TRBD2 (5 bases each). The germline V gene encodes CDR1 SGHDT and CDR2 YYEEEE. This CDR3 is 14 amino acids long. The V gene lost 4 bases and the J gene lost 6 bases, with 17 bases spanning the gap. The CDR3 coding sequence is TGTGCCAGCAGCACCCAGGGAGCCGCCGGCGAGCAGTACTTC. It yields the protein CASSTQGAAGEQYF.

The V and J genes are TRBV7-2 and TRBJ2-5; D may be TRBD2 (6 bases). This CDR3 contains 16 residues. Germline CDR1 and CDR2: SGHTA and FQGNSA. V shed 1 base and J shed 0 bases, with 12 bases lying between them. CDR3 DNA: TGTGCCAGCAGCTTAGTCTCCTGGGACTACCAAGAGACCCAGTACTTC. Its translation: CASSLVSWDYQETQYF.

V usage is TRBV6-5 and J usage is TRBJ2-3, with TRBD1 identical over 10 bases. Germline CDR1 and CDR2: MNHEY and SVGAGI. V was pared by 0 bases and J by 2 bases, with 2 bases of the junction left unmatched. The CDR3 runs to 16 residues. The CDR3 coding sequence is TGTGCCAGCAGTTACTCGACAGGGGGCGTCACAGATACGCAGTATTTT. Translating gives CASSYSTGGVTDTQYF.